These 19 T cell receptor beta chains originate from one sample sequenced in a study of beta chain features in type 1 diabetes. General study results and limits: Moderately but significantly shorter TCRB CDR3s were found in Type 1 diabetes patients in all four CD4+ subsets.

Sequencing targeted expressed TCRB transcripts, as all isolated RNA had been reverse transcribed. The repertoire was sequenced with immunoSEQ multiplex PCR; TCRdb's copy has only in-frame clones and lacks some. This table holds around 100,000 clones, 25% to 35% found once. These TCRs' antigens remain unknown. What was sequenced was central memory CD4+ T cells from blood. The receptors here all came from a woman aged 18 to 35 with type 1 diabetes.

This clone has a handful of counts. This chain uses TRBV7-2 with TRBJ2-3, with 8 bases lining up with TRBD2. The J segment lost 5 bases and the V segment lost 0 bases, leaving 4 bases of the junction unmatched. This CDR3 spans 15 amino acids. Germline loops: CDR1 SGHTA, CDR2 FQGNSA. The DNA for the CDR3 is TGTGCCAGCAGCTTAGCGCGGCTAGCGGGAGATACGCAGTATTTT. This gives the protein CASSLARLAGDTQYF.

This clone has a handful of counts. The chain is built from TRBV6-5 and TRBJ2-3; weak D call: TRBD1 (5 bases). Trimming left V 5 bases short and J 5 bases short, with 11 bases between. The CDR3 extends over 13 amino acids. Germline CDR1 MNHEY, CDR2 SVGAGI. CDR3 protein: CASSRTPGDTQYF. The DNA for the CDR3 is TGTGCCAGCAGTAGGACACCGGGAGATACGCAGTATTTT.

This clone was seen repeatedly, ten times or more. J is TRBJ2-2 and V is TRBV4-1; TRBD2 aligns across 14 bases. The trim removed 3 bases at V and 3 bases at J, leaving 12 bases unmatched. This CDR3 is 20 amino acids long. Germline V gives CDR1 MGHRA, CDR2 YSYEKL. CDR3 residues: CASSQARLAGGPRDTGELFF. The CDR3 DNA follows: TGCGCCAGCAGCCAGGCCAGACTAGCGGGAGGGCCTCGGGACACCGGGGAGCTGTTTTTT.

The sample holds one count of this clone. V gene TRBV4-1 combines with J gene TRBJ2-2; D is perhaps TRBD2 (5 bases). The CDR3 extends over 16 amino acids. Germline CDR1 is MGHRA and CDR2 is YSYEKL. V shed 1 base and J shed 2 bases, with 11 bases lying between them. The CDR3, as DNA: TGCGCCAGCAGCCAAGTAAGCGGATCCAACACCGGGGAGCTGTTTTTT. As protein: CASSQVSGSNTGELFF.

In its sample, this clone was seen many times. The V call is TRBV5-6, the J call TRBJ2-7; 12 bases line up with TRBD2. Germline V gene data show CDR1 as SGHDT and CDR2 as YYEEEE. Unmatched junction bases numbered 3, after V lost 2 bases and J lost 0 bases. The CDR3 length is 16 residues. This CDR3 is CASSFRTSGVSYEQYF. DNA for the CDR3: TGTGCCAGCAGCTTCCGGACTAGCGGGGTCTCCTACGAGCAGTACTTC.

V is TRBV2 and J is TRBJ2-5; the match to TRBD2 covers 7 bases. V dropped 7 bases and J dropped 4; count of bases not matched to a gene: 9. Germline CDR1 and CDR2: SNHLY and FYNNEI. The CDR3 covers 14 residues. The CDR3 nucleotides are TGTGCCAGCATAGGGAGGGTCGGTAGAGAGACCCAGTACTTC. This encodes CASIGRVGRETQYF.

This rearrangement joins TRBV7-9 to TRBJ2-2; 9 bases line up with TRBD2. The germline gives CDR1 SEHNR, CDR2 FQNEAQ (reference sequence). The CDR3 consists of 16 residues. Trimming removed 3 bases from V and 5 bases from J; junction bases left unmatched: 7. CDR3 residues: CASSFSGRRGTGELFF. The CDR3 DNA reads TGTGCCAGCAGCTTTAGCGGGAGAAGAGGGACCGGGGAGCTGTTTTTT.

This clone was counted between two and nine times. This rearrangement joins TRBV7-2 to TRBJ2-5; 10 nucleotides align to TRBD2. V was clipped by 5 bases and J by 0 bases; unmatched bases: 9. This CDR3 comprises 17 residues. Germline V CDR1 and CDR2: SGHTA, FQGNSA. CDR3 region: CASSPGTGLADQETQYF. The CDR3 bases are TGTGCCAGCAGCCCCGGGACTGGACTAGCGGACCAAGAGACCCAGTACTTC. Based on the CDR3 plus reference TRBV7-2 and TRBJ2-5, the full variable domain is GAGVSQSPSNKVTEKGKDVELRCDPISGHTALYWYRQSLGQGLEFLIYFQGNSAPDKSGLPSDRFSAERTGGSVSTLTIQRTQQEDSAVYLCASSPGTGLADQETQYFGPGTRLLVL.

Only a few counts were recorded for this clone. Here the CDR3 reads CASSLDTGREEQFF. The CDR3, as DNA: TGTGCCAGCAGCTTAGATACAGGGCGGGAGGAGCAGTTCTTC. The chain carries TRBV11-3 and TRBJ2-1, with TRBD2 as a possible D gene (7 bases). This CDR3 spans 14 amino acids. CDR1 SGHNT and CDR2 YENEEA come from the germline V gene. With 0 bases removed from V and 10 bases from J, the gap between germline ends came to 13 bases.

This clone was found a few times. Here the CDR3 DNA reads TGTGCCACCAGCAGAGAAGGCAGGATAGCGGGAGGCGAGCAGTACTTC. This translates into CATSREGRIAGGEQYF. The rearrangement uses TRBV15 and TRBJ2-7; 10 nucleotides match TRBD2. This CDR3 spans 16 amino acids. Germline V gene sequence: CDR1 LNHNV, CDR2 YYDKDF (reference sequence). V gave up 0 bases and J gave up 6 bases; unmatched junction bases: 8.

V usage is TRBV27 and J usage is TRBJ2-7, with 9 nucleotides matching TRBD1. In germline, CDR1 is MNHEY, CDR2 SMNVEV (reference sequence). CDR3 size: 15 residues. The trim removed 4 bases at V and 6 bases at J, leaving 10 bases unmatched. The CDR3 coding sequence is TGTGCCAGCAGTTCCTCCGGGACAGGGAGGCGCGAGCAGTACTTC. Translation: CASSSSGTGRREQYF.

The V call is TRBV5-1, the J call TRBJ2-3; no definite D call. Trimming cost V 5 bases and J 2 bases, with 6 bases left between them. The CDR3 consists of 12 residues. CDR1 SGHRS and CDR2 YFSETQ come from the germline V gene. Here the CDR3 DNA reads TGCGCCAGCAGTCGAGACACAGATACGCAGTATTTT. Translated, it gives CASSRDTDTQYF.

The chain uses TRBV5-6 and TRBJ1-1; D may be TRBD1 (5 bases). The CDR3 loop spans 15 amino acids. Germline V lookup: CDR1 SGHDT, CDR2 YYEEEE. Deletions cut 3 bases from V and 0 bases from J, with 12 bases between. CDR3 coding DNA: TGTGCCAGCAGCTCCATGGGGGGAATGAACACTGAAGCTTTCTTT. Protein product: CASSSMGGMNTEAFF.

V is TRBV30 and J is TRBJ1-2; 7 bases match TRBD1. The CDR3 loop spans 12 amino acids. Per the germline V gene, CDR1 is GTSNPN and CDR2 is SVGIG (reference sequence). V shed 3 bases, J shed 4 bases, and the junction held 2 bases outside the gene matches. The CDR3 spells CAWRQGGYGYTF. CDR3 nucleotide sequence: TGTGCCTGGAGGCAGGGGGGCTATGGCTACACCTTC.

This clone came up a few times. The chain has TRBV15 and TRBJ2-1; 9 nucleotides agree with TRBD2. CDR1 LNHNV and CDR2 YYDKDF come from the germline V gene (reference sequence). Unmatched junction bases numbered 17, after V lost 3 bases and J lost 5 bases. CDR3 length: 19 residues. The CDR3 here is CATSRAHGGAGGVDNEQFF. CDR3 nucleotide sequence: TGTGCCACCAGCAGGGCCCACGGGGGAGCGGGAGGTGTGGACAATGAGCAGTTCTTC.

This chain uses TRBV2 with TRBJ2-2; a possible D gene is TRBD2 (5 bases). Germline V gene lookup returns CDR1 SNHLY and CDR2 FYNNEI. This CDR3 contains 15 residues. V lost 9 bases to trimming and J lost 6 bases, with 20 bases between them. The CDR3 DNA reads as TGTGCCAGTCGGTACAACGAGGACTTTTCCGGGGAGCTGTTTTTT. Its protein product is CASRYNEDFSGELFF.

This chain connects TRBV19 to TRBJ2-5; 9 bases match TRBD2. The junction had 13 bases not matched to a gene; V was cut back by 6 bases and J by 5 bases. This CDR3 comprises 16 residues. Germline V gene data show CDR1 as LNHDA and CDR2 as SQIVND (reference sequence). DNA of the CDR3: TGTGCCAGTAGCCCCGGGACTAGCATCGCCAAGGAGACCCAGTACTTC. Protein sequence: CASSPGTSIAKETQYF.

This clone has more than one count but fewer than ten. The genes are TRBV29-1 and TRBJ1-5, with 7 bases identical to TRBD1. This CDR3 region has 13 residues. Trimming took 5 bases from V and 2 from J; bases not matched to a gene: 3. The V gene's germline CDR1 is SQVTM and CDR2 ANQGSEA. CDR3 amino acids: CSVTTGRNQPQHF. The CDR3 DNA reads TGCAGCGTTACGACAGGGCGCAATCAGCCCCAGCATTTT.

This clone was picked up a small number of times. The chain's CDR3 is CATGGLAGGLTYEQYF. For the CDR3, the DNA is TGTGCCACGGGGGGACTAGCGGGAGGCCTCACCTACGAGCAGTACTTC. V gene TRBV10-3 combines with J gene TRBJ2-7; 15 positions agree with TRBD2. Germline V CDR1 and CDR2: ENHRY, SYGVKD. V lost 10 bases to trimming and J lost 2 bases; unmatched junction nucleotides: 9. The CDR3 has 16 amino acids.